This T cell receptor beta chain was profiled in a study of blood T cell repertoires in COVID-19. Across the study: COVID-19 samples collected from the United States, Italy and Spain covered acute and convalescent phases. The cDNA or gDNA used as material had been derived from T cells, B-cell-depleted T cells, or PBMCs.

This clone was seen only once. Under the authors' procedure: Researchers report that nucleated cell counts were estimated from reference gene primer amplification. This table comes from immunoSEQ multiplex PCR, and its TCRdb copy is limited to in-frame clones, with some not included. V and J calls and clone size come straight from that table; D and trimming were deduced from the DNA. This sample has approximately 240,000 clones, with 86% found just once. This clonotype was obtained from a woman aged 30 to 39 who had recovered from COVID-19. The sequenced sample consisted of peripheral blood.

The CDR3 nucleotides are TGTGCTAGTGGGCTACAGGGGGCGGTCACTGAAGCTTTCTTT. It codes for CASGLQGAVTEAFF. The chain couples TRBV12-5 to TRBJ1-1, with 9 bases fitting TRBD1. The CDR3 length is 14 residues. Germline CDR1 and CDR2: LGHNT and FRNRAP. After removal of 6 bases from V and 4 bases from J, the junction contained 6 bases not matched to a gene.